One sample yielded the 17 T cell receptor beta chains listed below, sequenced in a study of cytomegalovirus exposure and HLA in healthy donors (dated by TCRdb to between 2016 and 2019). Receptors were amplified or captured by the immunoSEQ multiplex PCR assay. For the multiplex PCR, a mixture combining 60 forward primers for TCR Vbeta segments and 13 reverse primers for TCR Jbeta segments was used. TCRdb re-hosts the immuneACCESS table, in-frame sequences only. Its copies lack some clones; in the studies checked, an unresolved V gene accounts for under half of them, and the cause for the rest is not known. The sample table holds some 120,000 clones, of which about 80% were seen once. The ten biggest clones cover 2% to 2.5% of the sample. Sequencing input: PBMCs. The receptors were gathered from a human donor in good health.

This chain connects TRBV5-5 to TRBJ1-2; 7 bases map to TRBD1. The ends lost 2 bases at V and 3 bases at J; junction bases unmatched: 4. Germline CDR1 reads SGHKS; CDR2 reads YYEKEE (reference sequence). This CDR3 region has 14 residues. The CDR3 DNA is TGTGCCAGCAGCTTCCCCGACAGGGACTATGGCTACACCTTC. Amino acid sequence: CASSFPDRDYGYTF.

This clone was counted a single time. The genes are TRBV10-3 and TRBJ1-2; D gene unclear. Germline values: CDR1 ENHRY, CDR2 SYGVKD. Deletions cut 4 bases from V and 7 bases from J, with 10 bases between. The CDR3 spans 12 residues. The chain's CDR3 is CAISAQEAGYTF. The CDR3 DNA is TGTGCCATCAGTGCCCAGGAAGCTGGCTACACCTTC.

CDR3 sequence reads: CASSLDRGSDTQYF. In DNA form, the CDR3 reads TGTGCCAGCAGCCTGGACAGGGGTTCAGATACGCAGTATTTT. The rearrangement links TRBV7-2 to TRBJ2-3, with 9 bases aligning to TRBD1. Germline CDR1 reads SGHTA; CDR2 reads FQGNSA. The CDR3 covers 14 residues. V was pared by 5 bases and J by 4 bases, with 4 bases of the junction left unmatched.

V and J are TRBV7-2 and TRBJ1-6; no definite D call. CDR1 is SGHTA and CDR2 is FQGNSA in the germline V gene. Trimming removed 5 bases from V and 11 bases from J, with 13 bases in between. The CDR3 spans 13 residues. This CDR3 reads CASSLDPRAPLHF. The CDR3, as DNA: TGTGCCAGCAGCCTCGACCCCCGGGCACCCCTCCACTTT.

This chain joins TRBV27 and TRBJ2-1; weak D call: TRBD1 (5 bases). The CDR3 is 13 residues long. V was clipped by 5 bases and J by 5 bases, with 10 bases between them. Germline assignment: CDR1 MNHEY and CDR2 SMNVEV (reference sequence). CDR3 in DNA: TGTGCCAGCAGTCAAACAGGTCACAATGAGCAGTTCTTC. It encodes CASSQTGHNEQFF.

This clone was seen more than once but under ten times. The chain joins TRBV27 to TRBJ1-3, with 7 bases that match TRBD1. V lost 6 bases and J lost 4; bases outside the gene matches: 9. The CDR3 runs 15 residues. Germline V gene sequence: CDR1 MNHEY, CDR2 SMNVEV (reference sequence). The CDR3 sequence is CASRGTGAGGNTIYF. In nucleotides, the CDR3 is TGTGCCAGCAGAGGAACAGGGGCTGGCGGAAACACCATATATTTT.

This sequence joins TRBV19 and TRBJ2-7, with a tentative D call TRBD1 (7 bases). Trimming pared 3 bases from V and 3 bases from J, leaving 24 bases between. CDR1 LNHDA and CDR2 SQIVND come from the germline V gene (reference sequence). The CDR3 spans 18 residues. CDR3 loop: CASSIRGQPTTSFYEQYF. The CDR3 DNA sequence: TGTGCCAGTAGTATTAGGGGACAGCCTACGACTAGTTTCTACGAGCAGTACTTC.

The chain is built from TRBV6-6 and TRBJ1-5; D uncertain. This CDR3 contains 15 residues. The germline V gene has CDR1 MNHNY and CDR2 SVGAGI (reference sequence). Trimming pared 3 bases from V and 0 bases from J, leaving 9 bases between. For the CDR3, the DNA is TGTGCCAGCAGTTATGGTGCGGGTAGCAATCAGCCCCAGCATTTT. Its translation: CASSYGAGSNQPQHF.

The rearrangement joins TRBV5-4 to TRBJ2-1; the D gene is possibly TRBD1 (6 bases). Trimming stripped 3 bases from V and 9 bases from J, with 13 bases between. The germline gives CDR1 SGHNT, CDR2 YYREEE (reference sequence). The CDR3 contains 13 residues. For the CDR3, the DNA is TGTGCCAGCAGCTCCCAGGGGATCCGTGAGCAGTTCTTC. Translated, it gives CASSSQGIREQFF.

The chain is built from TRBV7-2 and TRBJ2-2; D possibly corresponds to TRBD1 (5 bases). Germline loops: CDR1 SGHTA, CDR2 FQGNSA. The ends were cut back, 8 bases at V and 0 bases at J, with 10 bases in the middle. This CDR3 is built from 14 residues. Written as DNA, the CDR3 is TGTGCCAGCTTGGGGCGTACGAACACCGGGGAGCTGTTTTTT. As protein: CASLGRTNTGELFF.

The CDR3 region is CASSPSGSSYEQYF. Here the CDR3 DNA reads TGTGCCAGCAGCCCTTCCGGGAGCTCCTACGAGCAGTACTTC. The J gene is TRBJ2-7, the V gene TRBV11-3, with D perhaps matching TRBD2 (6 bases). Germline V gene sequence: CDR1 SGHNT, CDR2 YENEEA. The CDR3 covers 14 residues. Trimming removed 5 bases at V and 0 bases at J, with 11 bases between.

The gene calls are TRBV28 and TRBJ2-1, with 9 nucleotides matching TRBD2. CDR3 length equals 18 residues. Germline loops: CDR1 MDHEN, CDR2 SYDVKM. Losses at the gene ends were 0 bases for V and 7 bases for J; bases not matched to a gene: 13. The CDR3 bases are TGTGCCAGCAGTTTATGGGCCAAGGGCGGGAGGGCCAGGAATGAGCAGTTCTTC. Encoded protein: CASSLWAKGGRARNEQFF. The full variable domain, completed using reference TRBV28 and TRBJ2-1, is DVKVTQSSRYLVKRTGEKVFLECVQDMDHENMFWYRQDPGLGLRLIYFSYDVKMKEKGDIPEGYSVSREKKERFSLILESASTNQTSMYLCASSLWAKGGRARNEQFFGPGTRLTVL.

About this clone itself: A read error may produce the germline difference seen at one junction end. The chain carries TRBV7-2 and TRBJ1-1; D unresolved. Germline V CDR1 and CDR2: SGHTA, FQGNSA. CDR3 length: 13 amino acids. CDR3 region: CVSSLARRSEAFF. The CDR3 DNA sequence: TGTGTCAGCAGCTTAGCGCGGAGGTCTGAAGCTTTCTTT.

The chain combines TRBV13 with TRBJ2-7; 7 nucleotides match TRBD2. The trim removed 3 bases at V and 3 bases at J, leaving 2 bases unmatched. The V gene's germline CDR1 is PRHDT and CDR2 FYEKMQ (reference sequence). The CDR3 consists of 13 residues. CDR3 sequence: CASSFPSGYEQYF. CDR3 bases: TGTGCCAGCAGCTTCCCTAGCGGCTACGAGCAGTACTTC.

The genes are TRBV6-6 and TRBJ2-7; weak D call: TRBD1 (6 bases). Trimming removed 6 bases at V and 6 bases at J, with 9 bases between. In germline, CDR1 is MNHNY, CDR2 SVGAGI (reference sequence). The CDR3 runs to 11 residues. CDR3 bases: TGTGCCAGCAGCCAAGGGGGCGAGCAGTACTTC. This codes for CASSQGGEQYF.

The chain joins TRBV30 to TRBJ2-3, with TRBD2 identical over 8 bases. This CDR3 has 15 residues. CDR1 is GTSNPN, CDR2 SVGIG, per germline (reference sequence). Trimming at V came to 2 bases and at J to 5 bases, leaving 9 bases not matched to a gene. The CDR3 DNA sequence: TGTGCCTGGAGTCTAAGCGGGGGCATGGGAGATACGCAGTATTTT. Encoded protein: CAWSLSGGMGDTQYF.

The CDR3 nucleotides read TGTGCCAGTAGTATCGATCAGGACAGGGGTTACCAGCAGTACTTC. Translating gives CASSIDQDRGYQQYF. The chain carries TRBV19 and TRBJ2-7; 9 positions agree with TRBD1. V dropped 3 bases and J dropped 8; count of bases not matched to a gene: 11. There are 15 residues in the CDR3. Germline V gives CDR1 LNHDA, CDR2 SQIVND (reference sequence).